Listed here are 22 T cell receptor beta chains from one sample, sequenced in a study of shared clonotypes between healthy human individuals. Clones were read by immunoSEQ multiplex PCR, and TCRdb kept only the in-frame ones, dropping some. The profile shows under 600,000 clones, around three quarters of them singletons. Sample: PBMCs. These receptors originate from a woman between 35 and 50 years old in good health. Some clones in this sample may be carry-over from other donors' samples.

The V and J genes are TRBV5-4 and TRBJ1-1, with 7 bases matching TRBD1. The CDR3 spans 13 residues. Germline lookup yields CDR1 SGHNT and CDR2 YYREEE (reference sequence). Trimming cost V 2 bases and J 8 bases; bases outside gene matches: 6. As DNA, the CDR3 is TGTGCCAGCAGCTTTGGAAGGGACAGCGAAGCTTTCTTT. Protein: CASSFGRDSEAFF. The whole variable domain, remainder taken from reference TRBV5-4 and TRBJ1-1, is ETGVTQSPTHLIKTRGQQVTLRCSSQSGHNTVSWYQQALGQGPQFIFQYYREEENGRGNFPPRFSGLQFPNYSSELNVNALELDDSALYLCASSFGRDSEAFFGQGTRLTVV.

The chain combines TRBV5-1 with TRBJ2-1, with 10 nucleotides matching TRBD2. CDR1 and CDR2 from the germline V gene are SGHRS and YFSETQ. The ends lost 0 bases at V and 8 bases at J; junction bases unmatched: 8. CDR3 size: 16 residues. CDR3 loop: CASSLVASGSVDEQFF. In DNA, the CDR3 is TGCGCCAGCAGCTTGGTAGCTAGCGGGAGTGTCGATGAGCAGTTCTTC.

In its sample, this clone was seen once. The chain recombines TRBV2 with TRBJ1-4; D ambiguous. This CDR3 contains 13 residues. Germline-derived CDR1 and CDR2 are SNHLY and FYNNEI. The germline V and J ends were trimmed by 6 bases and 8 bases, with 13 bases remaining between them. CDR3 sequence reads: CASRGMSWEKLFF. The CDR3, as DNA: TGTGCCAGCAGGGGAATGTCGTGGGAAAAACTGTTTTTT.

CDR3 protein: CSVSGTSGTQNEQFF. In nucleotides, the CDR3 is TGCAGCGTTTCCGGGACTAGCGGGACGCAAAATGAGCAGTTCTTC. The genes are TRBV29-1 and TRBJ2-1; 13 bases map to TRBD2. This CDR3 contains 15 residues. From germline, CDR1 is SQVTM and CDR2 ANQGSEA. V was clipped by 5 bases and J by 7 bases; unmatched bases: 8.

This chain links TRBV30 with TRBJ1-1; D gene ambiguous. Germline-derived CDR1 and CDR2 are GTSNPN and SVGIG (reference sequence). This CDR3 comprises 13 residues. Trimming stripped 5 bases from V and 0 bases from J, with 10 bases between. CDR3 DNA: TGTGCCTGGGGAAGGAGGGTGAACACTGAAGCTTTCTTT. Translation gives CAWGRRVNTEAFF.

The chain joins TRBV28 to TRBJ2-7, with 9 bases matching TRBD2. Germline V CDR1 and CDR2: MDHEN, SYDVKM. The CDR3 loop spans 16 amino acids. After removal of 3 bases from V and 0 bases from J, the junction contained 6 bases not matched to a gene. CDR3 loop: CASSFSAGGSSYEQYF. CDR3 nucleotides: TGTGCCAGCAGTTTCTCGGCGGGAGGGAGCTCCTACGAGCAGTACTTC.

This clone was seen only once. This sequence joins TRBV2 and TRBJ1-5; D unclear. This CDR3 region has 14 residues. Trimming pared 4 bases from V and 3 bases from J, leaving 10 bases between. Germline CDR1 SNHLY, CDR2 FYNNEI. CDR3 loop: CASSVSWYNQPQHF. The CDR3 bases are TGTGCCAGCAGTGTCTCCTGGTACAATCAGCCCCAGCATTTT.

As DNA, the CDR3 is TGTGCCAGCAGCCAACCCTCACTCGGGACTGAAGCTTTCTTT. This translates into CASSQPSLGTEAFF. V and J are TRBV28 and TRBJ1-1; D gene ambiguous. Germline V lookup: CDR1 MDHEN, CDR2 SYDVKM. V was clipped by 6 bases and J by 5 bases, with 16 bases between them. The CDR3 is 14 residues long.

V is TRBV19 and J is TRBJ1-2, with 10 bases matching TRBD1. V trimming: 4 bases; J trimming: 4 bases; junction bases outside the gene matches: 6. The germline CDR1 and CDR2 sequences are LNHDA and SQIVND (reference sequence). This CDR3 is built from 15 residues. The CDR3 spells CASSRQGAPTYGYTF. For the CDR3, the DNA is TGTGCCAGTAGTAGACAGGGGGCACCTACCTATGGCTACACCTTC.

The chain employs TRBV7-8 and TRBJ1-1; D remains ambiguous. The CDR3 is made up of 15 amino acids. Per the germline V gene, CDR1 is SGHVS and CDR2 is FQNEAQ. Deletions cut 2 bases from V and 1 base from J, with 11 bases between. The CDR3 is CASSLISVRNTEAFF. The DNA for the CDR3 is TGTGCCAGCAGCTTAATTTCGGTGCGGAACACTGAAGCTTTCTTT.

Comment on this clone: A far larger clone is a single base away, which makes a read error likely. This CDR3 is also generated by other DNA sequences in the sample. The genes are TRBV6-6 and TRBJ1-5; D is undetermined. CDR1 and CDR2 from the germline V gene are MNHNY and SVGAGI (reference sequence). The CDR3 has 15 residues. CDR3 in DNA: TGTGCCAGCAGTTACTCGAGCAGTCCAAATCAGCCCCAACATTTT. It encodes CASSYSSSPNQPQHF.

A note on this clone: Just one base apart from a much larger clone, this may be a read error. The sample contains more than one DNA sequence encoding this CDR3. The genes are TRBV2 and TRBJ2-5, with D perhaps matching TRBD1 (7 bases). Germline-derived CDR1 and CDR2 are SNHLY and FYNNEI. The CDR3 runs 14 residues. The CDR3 DNA is TGTGCTAGCAGGGGGTCTAGCGCTGGATTTTCCCAGTACTTC. Translating gives CASRGSSAGFSQYF.

This rearrangement joins TRBV7-9 to TRBJ1-3, with D hard to call. The germline V gene has CDR1 SEHNR and CDR2 FQNEAQ (reference sequence). Between the trimmed V and J ends, which lost 8 bases and 6 bases, there was a span of 11 bases. CDR3 size: 12 residues. CDR3 nucleotides: TGTGCCAGCCGAGTAGTCAAAAACACCATATATTTT. Translated, it gives CASRVVKNTIYF.

The chain couples TRBV5-6 to TRBJ1-4, with D perhaps TRBD1 (6 bases). Per the germline V gene, CDR1 is SGHDT and CDR2 is YYEEEE. The CDR3 has 17 amino acids. Trimming removed 4 bases from V and 0 bases from J, with 16 bases in between. CDR3 residues: CASSIYGQSSTNEKLFF. CDR3 bases: TGTGCCAGCAGCATCTACGGACAGAGCTCAACTAATGAAAAACTGTTTTTT. The variable domain in full, completed from reference TRBV5-6 and TRBJ1-4, reads DAGVTQSPTHLIKTRGQQVTLRCSPKSGHDTVSWYQQALGQGPQFIFQYYEEEERQRGNFPDRFSGHQFPNYSSELNVNALLLGDSALYLCASSIYGQSSTNEKLFFGSGTQLSVL.

This chain connects TRBV11-2 to TRBJ2-7; D gene unclear. This CDR3 is 12 amino acids long. Germline CDR1 and CDR2: SGHAT and FQNNGV. Deletions cut 1 base from V and 3 bases from J, with 4 bases between. CDR3 sequence: CASSLVVYEQYF. The CDR3 nucleotides read TGTGCCAGCAGCTTAGTCGTCTACGAGCAGTACTTC.

The chain employs TRBV27 and TRBJ2-1, with no clear D. Per the germline V gene, CDR1 is MNHEY and CDR2 is SMNVEV (reference sequence). The CDR3 spans 15 residues. V shed 1 base and J shed 6 bases, with 13 bases lying between them. The CDR3 DNA is TGTGCCAGCAGTTTATTTGGTACTCTTGGCAATGAGCAGTTCTTC. Translating it yields CASSLFGTLGNEQFF.

This clone appeared a single time. A clone one base away is much larger, so this may be a read error. This chain links TRBV15 with TRBJ2-7, with D tentatively TRBD1 or TRBD2 (5 bases each). V was pared by 0 bases and J by 3 bases, with 9 bases between. CDR1 LNHNV and CDR2 YYDKDF come from the germline V gene (reference sequence). The CDR3 covers 14 residues. The CDR3 nucleotides read TGTGCCACCAGCAGAGAGGGGGAAATCTACGAGCAGTACTTC. Amino acid sequence: CATSREGEIYEQYF.

This clone was seen more than once but under ten times. The sample contains more than one DNA sequence encoding this CDR3. V gene TRBV7-9 combines with J gene TRBJ1-1, with D tentatively TRBD1 (6 bases). This CDR3 contains 14 residues. Trimming removed 1 base from V and 0 bases from J, with 6 bases in between. Germline CDR1 reads SEHNR; CDR2 reads FQNEAQ (reference sequence). DNA for the CDR3: TGTGCCAGCAGCTTAGGGGGGCTGAACACTGAAGCTTTCTTT. Translated, it gives CASSLGGLNTEAFF.

This clone was counted ten times or more. The V and J genes are TRBV4-3 and TRBJ2-1; TRBD2 agrees at 12 bases. CDR1 and CDR2 (germline): LGHNA, YSLEER. The CDR3 consists of 14 residues. Unmatched junction bases numbered 3, after V lost 2 bases and J lost 10 bases. The CDR3 sequence is CASSQLLAGGEQFF. Written as DNA, the CDR3 is TGCGCCAGCAGCCAACTACTAGCGGGAGGCGAGCAGTTCTTC.

This clone appeared once. The chain couples TRBV18 to TRBJ2-7, with 8 bases fitting TRBD2. Germline V gives CDR1 KGHSH, CDR2 LQKENI. J gave up 0 bases and V 3 bases, and 7 bases lay outside the gene matches. This CDR3 comprises 16 residues. The CDR3 nucleotides are TGTGCCAGCTCACCGACACTAGCGGAGAGCTCCTACGAGCAGTACTTC. It is translated as CASSPTLAESSYEQYF.

This sequence joins TRBV9 and TRBJ1-1; maybe TRBD1 (5 bases). CDR3 length: 15 amino acids. The V gene lost 4 bases and the J gene lost 6 bases, with 19 bases spanning the gap. Germline V CDR1 and CDR2: SGDLS, YYNGEE. The CDR3: CASSPRGVAIAEAFF. The CDR3 bases are TGTGCCAGCAGCCCCCGGGGGGTGGCGATCGCTGAAGCTTTCTTT.

This clone was counted only a few times. The rearrangement joins TRBV14 to TRBJ2-7; D possibly uses TRBD1 or TRBD2 (5 bases each). Trimming removed 1 base at V and 4 bases at J, with 14 bases between. CDR1 is SGHDN, CDR2 FVKESK, per germline. CDR3 length: 15 amino acids. The CDR3 nucleotides are TGTGCCAGCAGCCAAGCTGGGTTCTGGGGGTACGAGCAGTACTTC. This encodes CASSQAGFWGYEQYF.